This T cell receptor beta chain was sequenced during a study of blood T cells in healthy people across ages. Study results and caveats: As age increased, TCR beta diversity per million T cells fell in a roughly linear fashion. Both naive CD4+ cell counts and diversity were greater in long-lived donors than in aged donors. Because sorting was not performed, PBMCs prevented conclusive naive versus antigen-experienced comparison. Investigators treated diversity estimates from one million T cells as underestimates.

As for this clonotype: The antigen is not known.

With a J-beta primer mix and a sample-barcoded 5' primer, a second PCR ran about 7 to 12 cycles. One entry per CDR3 protein, called by TCRdb with MiXCR from the 5' RACE reads. The data show about 1.5 million distinct CDR3 sequences, 42% seen once. This CDR3 spans 15 amino acids. The V and J ends lost 1 base and 0 bases respectively, with 8 bases between them. The germline V gene encodes CDR1 SGHRS and CDR2 YFSETQ. The sequence derives from a woman between 18 and 29 years old in good health. Sequences were obtained from blood. This chain joins TRBV5-1 and TRBJ2-1; D is unclear. This CDR3 is CASSLSVNSYNEQFF. CDR3 DNA sequence: TGCGCCAGCAGCTTGTCGGTAAACTCCTACAATGAGCAGTTCTTC.